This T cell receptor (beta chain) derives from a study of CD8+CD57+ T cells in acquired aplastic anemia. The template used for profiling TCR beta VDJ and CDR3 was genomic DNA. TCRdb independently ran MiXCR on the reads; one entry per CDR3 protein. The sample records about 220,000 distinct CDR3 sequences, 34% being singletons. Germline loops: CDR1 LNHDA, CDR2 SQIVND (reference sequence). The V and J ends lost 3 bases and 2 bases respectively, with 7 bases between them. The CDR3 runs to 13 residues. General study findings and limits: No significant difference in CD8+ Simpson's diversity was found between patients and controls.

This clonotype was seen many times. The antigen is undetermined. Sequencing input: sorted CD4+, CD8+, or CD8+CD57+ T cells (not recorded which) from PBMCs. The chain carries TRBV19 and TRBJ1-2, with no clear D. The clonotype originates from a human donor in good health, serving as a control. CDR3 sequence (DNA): TGTGCCAGTAGTATGAGTCGAAACTATGGCTACACCTTC. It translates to CASSMSRNYGYTF.